This is a list of T cell receptor beta chains from one sample in a study of cytomegalovirus exposure and HLA in healthy donors. Generated by immunoSEQ multiplex PCR, the TCRdb table keeps only in-frame clones and is missing some. The sample shows over 130,000 clones, 70% of them seen only once. Sequencing was performed on PBMCs. These receptors were collected from a woman aged 25 to 39 in good health and CMV-seronegative. The CDR3 runs from the conserved cysteine through the conserved F or W. D genes are given only for firm matches. Clone size appears in some rows only: once, few, many, or a class for an expanded clone.

j_gene,v_gene,d_gene,abundance,CDR3aa,CDR3nt
TRBJ2-3,TRBV29-1,TRBD2,NA,CSVETSGTDTQYF,TGCAGCGTTGAAACTAGCGGCACAGATACGCAGTATTTT
TRBJ2-7,TRBV28,TRBD2,NA,CASSLVAGGEYEQYF,TGTGCCAGCAGTTTGGTAGCGGGAGGTGAATACGAGCAGTACTTC
TRBJ2-3,TRBV7-6,TRBD2,NA,CASSSRGLAGLNTQYF,TGTGCCAGCAGCTCTCGCGGACTAGCGGGACTTAATACGCAGTATTTT
TRBJ2-6,TRBV11-3,NA,NA,CASSPRAESGANVLTF,TGTGCCAGCAGCCCCAGAGCGGAATCTGGGGCCAACGTCCTGACTTTC
TRBJ2-7,TRBV6-1,NA,NA,CASTTGISYEQYF,TGTGCCAGCACCACCGGGATCTCCTACGAGCAGTACTTC
TRBJ2-5,TRBV6-6,NA,NA,CASSYYREPETQYF,TGTGCCAGCAGTTACTACAGGGAACCAGAGACCCAGTACTTC
TRBJ2-1,TRBV28,TRBD2,NA,CASSFWTSAHNEQFF,TGTGCCAGCAGTTTCTGGACTAGCGCCCACAATGAGCAGTTCTTC
TRBJ2-5,TRBV4-2,TRBD2,NA,CASSHGTSGGQETQYF,TGTGCCAGCAGCCATGGGACTAGCGGGGGCCAAGAGACCCAGTACTTC
TRBJ2-1,TRBV6-7,TRBD2,NA,CASGPSGPILFYNEQFF,TGTGCCAGCGGGCCTAGCGGGCCCATCCTATTCTACAATGAGCAGTTCTTC
TRBJ2-2,TRBV19,TRBD2,few,CASSKRLAGDTGELFF,TGTGCCAGTAGCAAAAGACTAGCGGGGGACACCGGGGAGCTGTTTTTT
TRBJ2-2,TRBV7-9,TRBD2,NA,CASSLTSGGAGELFF,TGTGCCAGCAGCTTGACTAGCGGGGGGGCCGGGGAGCTGTTTTTT
TRBJ2-1,TRBV7-8,TRBD2,NA,CASSPGLAGGSYNEQFF,TGTGCCAGCAGCCCGGGACTAGCGGGAGGATCCTACAATGAGCAGTTCTTC
TRBJ2-1,TRBV23-1,NA,NA,CASSPPFGPYNEQFF,TGCGCCAGCAGTCCTCCGTTTGGCCCCTACAATGAGCAGTTCTTC
TRBJ2-1,TRBV7-3,TRBD2,NA,CASSLTPASGRIRSYNEQFF,TGTGCCAGCAGCTTAACGCCAGCTAGCGGGAGGATACGCTCCTACAATGAGCAGTTCTTC
TRBJ2-1,TRBV2,NA,NA,CASSEDGQSKQFF,TGTGCCAGCAGTGAAGACGGACAGAGTAAGCAGTTCTTC
TRBJ2-3,TRBV28,TRBD1,NA,CASSSSGTVTDTQYF,TGTGCCAGCAGTTCATCCGGGACAGTAACAGATACGCAGTATTTT
TRBJ2-7,TRBV6-5,NA,NA,CASSYAGESYEQYF,TGTGCCAGCAGTTACGCAGGGGAGAGCTACGAGCAGTACTTC
TRBJ2-3,TRBV4-2,NA,once,CASSQGSREEEDTQYF,TGTGCCAGCAGCCAAGGTAGCAGGGAGGAGGAAGATACGCAGTATTTT
TRBJ2-5,TRBV27,TRBD2,NA,CASSQREQETQYF,TGTGCCAGCAGCCAGCGGGAGCAAGAGACCCAGTACTTC
TRBJ2-7,TRBV6-6,TRBD2,NA,CASSLGGGPYEQYF,TGTGCCAGCAGCCTCGGGGGGGGTCCCTACGAGCAGTACTTC
TRBJ1-1,TRBV6-6,TRBD1,NA,CASSRSGQGGTEAFF,TGTGCCAGCAGCCGAAGCGGACAGGGTGGCACTGAAGCTTTCTTT
TRBJ1-1,TRBV5-1,NA,NA,CASSLAGPAGENTEAFF,TGCGCCAGCAGCTTGGCCGGTCCTGCAGGGGAGAACACTGAAGCTTTCTTT